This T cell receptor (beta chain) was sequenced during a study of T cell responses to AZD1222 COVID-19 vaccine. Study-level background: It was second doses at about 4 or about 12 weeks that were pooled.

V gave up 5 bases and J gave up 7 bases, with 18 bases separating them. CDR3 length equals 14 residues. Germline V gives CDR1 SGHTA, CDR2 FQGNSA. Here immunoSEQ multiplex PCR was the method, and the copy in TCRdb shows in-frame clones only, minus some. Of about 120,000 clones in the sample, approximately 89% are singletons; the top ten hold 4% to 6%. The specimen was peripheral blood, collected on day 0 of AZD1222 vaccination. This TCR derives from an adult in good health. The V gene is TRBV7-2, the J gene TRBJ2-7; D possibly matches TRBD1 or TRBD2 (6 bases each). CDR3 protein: CASSLTAGGWEQYF. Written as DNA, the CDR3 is TGTGCCAGCAGCCTCACGGCCGGGGGCTGGGAGCAGTACTTC.